A single sample is the source of the 9 T cell receptor beta chains below, sequenced in a study of T cells in Graves' hyperthyroidism and ophthalmopathy. Researchers took RNA transcripts and amplified the TCR beta CDR3 regions from them. When the TCR CDR3 underwent first-round RT-PCR, the HTBI primer set was used. From the multiplex PCR reads, TCRdb called clonotypes with MiXCR, one entry per CDR3 protein. The sample includes 300,000 to 450,000 distinct CDR3 sequences, about 15% of them seen just once. Sample: blood. These TCRs come from a woman younger than 45 with Graves' hyperthyroidism.

This chain uses TRBV20-1 with TRBJ2-4, with TRBD1 as a possible D gene (6 bases). Per germline, CDR1 DFQATT and CDR2 SNEGSKA (reference sequence). The CDR3 is made up of 17 amino acids. Between the trimmed V and J ends, which lost 4 bases and 7 bases, there was a span of 26 bases. CDR3 protein: CSANDPRVRGSLNIQYF. The CDR3 nucleotides read TGCAGTGCTAACGACCCCCGGGTCAGGGGAAGTTTGAACATTCAGTACTTC.

CDR3 nucleotide sequence: TGTGCCAGTAGTATAAGACAGCCCCAGGAGACCCAGTACTTC. Its protein product is CASSIRQPQETQYF. The chain uses TRBV19 and TRBJ2-5; D may be TRBD1 (5 bases). Trimming removed 2 bases from V and 5 bases from J, with 12 bases in between. Germline V gene lookup returns CDR1 LNHDA and CDR2 SQIVND (reference sequence). There are 14 residues in the CDR3.

This clonotype has only a few counts. This rearrangement joins TRBV24-1 to TRBJ2-1; 9 nucleotides match TRBD1. Germline V gene lookup returns CDR1 KGHDR and CDR2 SFDVKD. V lost 1 base to trimming and J lost 8 bases; unmatched junction nucleotides: 8. The CDR3 sequence is 16 residues long. This CDR3 is CATSDFGGTGNDEQFF. DNA of the CDR3: TGTGCCACCAGTGATTTCGGGGGGACAGGGAACGATGAGCAGTTCTTC.

This chain links TRBV2 with TRBJ1-6; 8 bases are shared with TRBD1. Losses at the gene ends were 3 bases for V and 7 bases for J; bases not matched to a gene: 8. The germline CDR1 and CDR2 sequences are SNHLY and FYNNEI. The CDR3 contains 16 residues. This CDR3 is CASSDRTGRPNSPLHF. CDR3 in DNA: TGTGCCAGCAGTGATAGGACAGGGCGGCCAAATTCACCCCTCCACTTT.

A few counts support this clonotype. The V call is TRBV24-1, the J call TRBJ2-7, with 10 bases fitting TRBD1. The J segment lost 3 bases and the V segment lost 2 bases, leaving 3 bases of the junction unmatched. CDR1 and CDR2 (germline): KGHDR, SFDVKD. CDR3 size: 15 residues. CDR3 sequence reads: CATSDSGTGDYEQYF. CDR3 nucleotide sequence: TGTGCCACCAGTGATTCCGGGACAGGGGACTACGAGCAGTACTTC.

In this sample, this clonotype turned up a few times. This chain links TRBV7-9 with TRBJ2-1, with D possibly being TRBD2 (5 bases). In germline, CDR1 is SEHNR, CDR2 FQNEAQ (reference sequence). V lost 7 bases and J lost 4, with 17 bases in between. The CDR3 covers 15 residues. In nucleotides, the CDR3 is TGTGCCAGCACCACTTTTACACCGGGATACAATGAGCAGTTCTTC. It yields the protein CASTTFTPGYNEQFF.

This clonotype was seen more than once but under ten times. The rearrangement joins TRBV29-1 to TRBJ2-1; 9 nucleotides line up with TRBD2. The CDR3 is 18 amino acids. CDR1 and CDR2 (germline): SQVTM, ANQGSEA. Germline trimming cut 7 bases from V and 0 bases from J; bases unmatched to any gene: 16. For the CDR3, the DNA is TGCAGCGCCCGGGCGGAGGGACTAGCAACGAGCTCCTACAATGAGCAGTTCTTC. Protein product: CSARAEGLATSSYNEQFF.

Only a few counts were recorded for this clonotype. The rearrangement joins TRBV7-2 to TRBJ2-2; 7 bases are shared with TRBD2. The CDR3 has 15 amino acids. J gave up 0 bases and V 5 bases, and 3 bases lay outside the gene matches. Germline assignment: CDR1 SGHTA and CDR2 FQGNSA. This CDR3 is CASSLLATNTGELFF. CDR3 in DNA: TGTGCCAGCAGCCTACTAGCGACGAACACCGGGGAGCTGTTTTTT.

This chain joins TRBV7-8 and TRBJ2-7, with TRBD1 matching 10 bases. The CDR3 covers 16 residues. V lost 2 bases and J lost 2; bases outside the gene matches: 6. In germline, CDR1 is SGHVS, CDR2 FQNEAQ. The CDR3 DNA sequence: TGTGCCAGCAGCTTATTGCCGGGACAGGGGACCTACGAGCAGTACTTC. Protein product: CASSLLPGQGTYEQYF.